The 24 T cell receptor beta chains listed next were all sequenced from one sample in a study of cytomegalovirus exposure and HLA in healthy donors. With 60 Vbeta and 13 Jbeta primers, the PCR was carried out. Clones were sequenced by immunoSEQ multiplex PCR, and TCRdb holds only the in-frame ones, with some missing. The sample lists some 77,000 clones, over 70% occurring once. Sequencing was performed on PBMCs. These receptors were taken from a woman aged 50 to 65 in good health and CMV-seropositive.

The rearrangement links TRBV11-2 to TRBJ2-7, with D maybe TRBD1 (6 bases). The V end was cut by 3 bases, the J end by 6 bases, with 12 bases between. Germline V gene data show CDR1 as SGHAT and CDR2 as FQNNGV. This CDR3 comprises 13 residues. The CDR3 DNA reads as TGTGCCAGCAGCTTGCCAGGGGTTGGCGAGCAGTACGTC. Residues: CASSLPGVGEQYV.

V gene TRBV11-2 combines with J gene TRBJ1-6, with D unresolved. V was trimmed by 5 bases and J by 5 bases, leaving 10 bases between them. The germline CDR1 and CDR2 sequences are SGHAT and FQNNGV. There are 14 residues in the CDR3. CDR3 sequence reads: CASSRYGDNSPLHF. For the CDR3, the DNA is TGTGCCAGCAGCCGCTATGGAGATAATTCACCCCTCCACTTT.

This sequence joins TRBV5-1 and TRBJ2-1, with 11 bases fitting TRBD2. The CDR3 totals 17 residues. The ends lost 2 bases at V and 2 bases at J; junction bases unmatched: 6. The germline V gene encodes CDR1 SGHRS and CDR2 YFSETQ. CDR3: CASSFGTSGGAYNEQFF. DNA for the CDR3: TGCGCCAGCAGCTTCGGGACTAGCGGCGGCGCCTACAATGAGCAGTTCTTC.

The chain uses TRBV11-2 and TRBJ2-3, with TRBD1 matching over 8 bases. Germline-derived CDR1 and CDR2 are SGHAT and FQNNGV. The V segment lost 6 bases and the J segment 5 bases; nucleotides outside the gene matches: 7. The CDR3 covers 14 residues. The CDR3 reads CASRPPGTGDTQYF. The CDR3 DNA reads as TGTGCCAGCAGGCCGCCAGGGACAGGAGATACGCAGTATTTT.

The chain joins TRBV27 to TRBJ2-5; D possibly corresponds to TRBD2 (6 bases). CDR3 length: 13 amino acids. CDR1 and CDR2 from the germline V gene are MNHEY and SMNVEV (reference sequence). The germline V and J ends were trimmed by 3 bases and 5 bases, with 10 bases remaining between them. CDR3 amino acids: CASSFGAGETQYF. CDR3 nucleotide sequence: TGTGCCAGCAGTTTCGGCGCGGGGGAGACCCAGTACTTC.

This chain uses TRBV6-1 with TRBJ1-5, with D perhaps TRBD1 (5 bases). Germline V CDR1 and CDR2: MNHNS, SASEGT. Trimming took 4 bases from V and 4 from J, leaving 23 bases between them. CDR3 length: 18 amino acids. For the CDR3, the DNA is TGTGCCAGCAGTGTGGTGGTCTCGGGGGGGAGCCCTAATCAGCCCCAGCATTTT. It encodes CASSVVVSGGSPNQPQHF.

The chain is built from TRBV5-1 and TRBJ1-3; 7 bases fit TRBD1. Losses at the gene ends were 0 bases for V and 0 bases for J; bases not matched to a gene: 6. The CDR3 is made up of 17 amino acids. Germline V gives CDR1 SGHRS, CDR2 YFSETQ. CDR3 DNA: TGCGCCAGCAGCTTGGACGAAGGGGGCCTCTCTGGAAACACCATATATTTT. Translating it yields CASSLDEGGLSGNTIYF. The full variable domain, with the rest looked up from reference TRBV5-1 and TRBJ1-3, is KAGVTQTPRYLIKTRGQQVTLSCSPISGHRSVSWYQQTPGQGLQFLFEYFSETQRNKGNFPGRFSGRQFSNSRSEMNVSTLELGDSALYLCASSLDEGGLSGNTIYFGEGSWLTVV.

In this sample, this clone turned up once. The CDR3 nucleotides are TGCGCCAGCAGTGGACAGGGGAGGTATGGTGAGCAGTTCTTC. Translated, it gives CASSGQGRYGEQFF. The chain carries TRBV5-1 and TRBJ2-1, with 9 bases that match TRBD1. This CDR3 has 14 residues. CDR1 is SGHRS, CDR2 YFSETQ, per germline. The J segment lost 9 bases and the V segment lost 5 bases, leaving 9 bases of the junction unmatched.

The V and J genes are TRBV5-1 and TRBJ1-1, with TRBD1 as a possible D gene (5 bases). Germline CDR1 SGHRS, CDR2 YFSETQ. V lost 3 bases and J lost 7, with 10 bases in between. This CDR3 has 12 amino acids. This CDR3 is CASSSFDSEAFF. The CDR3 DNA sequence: TGCGCCAGCAGCTCCTTTGACAGTGAAGCTTTCTTT.

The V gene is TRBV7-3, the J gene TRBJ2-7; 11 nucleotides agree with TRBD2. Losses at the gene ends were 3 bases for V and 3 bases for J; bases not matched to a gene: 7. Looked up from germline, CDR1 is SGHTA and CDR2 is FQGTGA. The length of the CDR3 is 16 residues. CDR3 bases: TGTGCCAGCAGCTTGGATAGCGGGGGGGTCAGCTACGAGCAGTACTTC. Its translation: CASSLDSGGVSYEQYF.

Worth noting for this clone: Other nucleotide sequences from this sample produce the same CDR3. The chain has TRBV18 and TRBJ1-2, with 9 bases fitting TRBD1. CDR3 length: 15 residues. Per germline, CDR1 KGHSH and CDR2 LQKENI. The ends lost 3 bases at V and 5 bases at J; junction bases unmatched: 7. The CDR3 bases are TGTGCCAGCTCACCGAGGACAGGGGAAGGGTATGGCTACACCTTC. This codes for CASSPRTGEGYGYTF.

Here the CDR3 reads CASSSRGSGAHNEQFF. CDR3 in DNA: TGTGCCAGCAGCTCACGGGGTAGCGGGGCTCACAATGAGCAGTTCTTC. The chain recombines TRBV9 with TRBJ2-1; TRBD2 agrees at 8 bases. Germline values: CDR1 SGDLS, CDR2 YYNGEE. This CDR3 contains 16 residues. With 4 bases clipped from V and 5 bases from J, the junction kept 11 bases outside the gene matches. Full variable domain (outside the CDR3, taken from reference TRBV9 and TRBJ2-1): DSGVTQTPKHLITATGQRVTLRCSPRSGDLSVYWYQQSLDQGLQFLIQYYNGEERAKGNILERFSAQQFPDLHSELNLSSLELGDSALYFCASSSRGSGAHNEQFFGPGTRLTVL.

CDR3 loop: CASREGNQETQYF. DNA of the CDR3: TGTGCCAGCAGGGAGGGGAACCAAGAGACCCAGTACTTC. The chain joins TRBV28 to TRBJ2-5; D may be TRBD2 (6 bases). Per germline, CDR1 MDHEN and CDR2 SYDVKM. Deletions cut 6 bases from V and 0 bases from J, with 8 bases between. CDR3 length equals 13 residues.

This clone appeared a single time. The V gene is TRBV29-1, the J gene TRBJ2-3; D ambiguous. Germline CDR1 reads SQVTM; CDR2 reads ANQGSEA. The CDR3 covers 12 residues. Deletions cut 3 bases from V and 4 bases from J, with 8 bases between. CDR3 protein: CSVDPVPDTQYF. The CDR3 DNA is TGCAGCGTTGATCCAGTTCCAGATACGCAGTATTTT.

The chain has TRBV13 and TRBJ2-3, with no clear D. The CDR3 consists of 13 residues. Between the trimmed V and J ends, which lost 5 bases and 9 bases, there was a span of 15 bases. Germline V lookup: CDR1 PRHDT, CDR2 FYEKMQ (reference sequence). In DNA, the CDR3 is TGTGCCAGCAGCCCAGACTCCTCGATAACGCAGTATTTT. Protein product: CASSPDSSITQYF.

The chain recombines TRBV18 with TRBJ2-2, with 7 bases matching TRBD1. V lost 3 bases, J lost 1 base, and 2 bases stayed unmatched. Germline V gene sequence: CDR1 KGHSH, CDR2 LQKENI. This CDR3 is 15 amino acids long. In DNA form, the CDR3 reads TGTGCCAGCTCACCGGACAGGATGAACACCGGGGAGCTGTTTTTT. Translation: CASSPDRMNTGELFF.

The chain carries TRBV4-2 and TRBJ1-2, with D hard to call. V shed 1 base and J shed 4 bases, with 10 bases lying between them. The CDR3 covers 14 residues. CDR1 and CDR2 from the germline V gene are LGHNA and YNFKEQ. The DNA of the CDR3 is TGTGCCAGCAGCCAAGTTGCAGAGGCCTATGGCTACACCTTC. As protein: CASSQVAEAYGYTF.

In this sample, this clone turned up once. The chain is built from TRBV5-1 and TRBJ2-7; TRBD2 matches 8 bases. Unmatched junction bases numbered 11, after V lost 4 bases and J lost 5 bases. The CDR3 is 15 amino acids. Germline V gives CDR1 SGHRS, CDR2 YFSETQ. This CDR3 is CASSVGGGRSNEQYV. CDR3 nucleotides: TGCGCCAGCAGCGTGGGGGGCGGGAGGTCGAACGAGCAGTACGTC.

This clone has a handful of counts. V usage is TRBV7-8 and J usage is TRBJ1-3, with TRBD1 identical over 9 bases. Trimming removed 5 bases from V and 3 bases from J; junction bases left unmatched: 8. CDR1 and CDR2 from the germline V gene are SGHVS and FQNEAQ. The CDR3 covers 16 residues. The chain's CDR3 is CASSALQGALGNTIYF. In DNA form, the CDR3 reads TGTGCCAGCAGCGCCCTACAGGGGGCGCTTGGAAACACCATATATTTT.

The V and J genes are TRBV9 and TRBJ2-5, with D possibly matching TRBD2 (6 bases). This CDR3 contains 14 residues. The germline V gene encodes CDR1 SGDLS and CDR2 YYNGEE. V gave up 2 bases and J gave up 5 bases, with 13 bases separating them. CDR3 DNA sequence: TGTGCCAGCAGCGTTGCGGGGTCGGTGGAGACCCAGTACTTC. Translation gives CASSVAGSVETQYF.

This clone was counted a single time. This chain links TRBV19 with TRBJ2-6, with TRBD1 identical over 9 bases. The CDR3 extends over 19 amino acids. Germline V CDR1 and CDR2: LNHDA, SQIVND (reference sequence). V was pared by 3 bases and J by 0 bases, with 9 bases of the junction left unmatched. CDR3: CASSMVDRGWFSGANVLTF. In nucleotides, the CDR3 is TGTGCCAGTAGTATGGTGGACAGGGGATGGTTCTCTGGGGCCAACGTCCTGACTTTC.

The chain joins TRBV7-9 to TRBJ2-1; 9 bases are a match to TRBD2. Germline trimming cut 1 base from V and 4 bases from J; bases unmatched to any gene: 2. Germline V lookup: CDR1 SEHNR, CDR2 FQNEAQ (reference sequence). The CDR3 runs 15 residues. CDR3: CASSLGGRGYNEQFF. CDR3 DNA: TGTGCCAGCAGCTTAGGCGGGAGGGGGTACAATGAGCAGTTCTTC. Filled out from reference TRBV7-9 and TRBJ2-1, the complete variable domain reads DTGVSQNPRHKITKRGQNVTFRCDPISEHNRLYWYRQTLGQGPEFLTYFQNEAQLEKSRLLSDRFSAERPKGSFSTLEIQRTEQGDSAMYLCASSLGGRGYNEQFFGPGTRLTVL.

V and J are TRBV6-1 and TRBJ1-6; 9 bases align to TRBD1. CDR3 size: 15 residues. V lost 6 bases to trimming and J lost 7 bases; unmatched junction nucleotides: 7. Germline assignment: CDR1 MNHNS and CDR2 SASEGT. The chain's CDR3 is CASSPGTGFNSPLHF. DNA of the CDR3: TGTGCCAGCAGCCCTGGGACAGGGTTCAATTCACCCCTCCACTTT.

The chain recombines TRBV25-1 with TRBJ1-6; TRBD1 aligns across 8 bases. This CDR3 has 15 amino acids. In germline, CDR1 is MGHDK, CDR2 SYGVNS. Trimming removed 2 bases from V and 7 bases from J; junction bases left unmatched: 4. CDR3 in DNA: TGTGCCAGCAGTGAACAGGGGGCACAGAATTCACCCCTCCACTTT. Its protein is CASSEQGAQNSPLHF. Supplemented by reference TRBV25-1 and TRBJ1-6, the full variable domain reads EADIYQTPRYLVIGTGKKITLECSQTMGHDKMYWYQQDPGMELHLIHYSYGVNSTEKGDLSSESTVSRIRTEHFPLTLESARPSHTSQYLCASSEQGAQNSPLHFGNGTRLTVT.